These 21 T cell receptor beta chains were all obtained from the same sample, sequenced in a study of T cells in women clearing cervical HPV infection. This table comes from immunoSEQ multiplex PCR, and its TCRdb copy is limited to in-frame clones, with some not included. The sample includes 30,000 to 45,000 clones. Sequencing was performed on blood buffy coat. Source of these receptors: a woman aged 18 to 75 with a cervical HPV16 infection that either progressed to CIN3+ or cleared (not recorded which).

On this clone: The read ends 3 residues shy of where the CDR3 ends; the end is completed using the germline J gene. The rearrangement uses TRBV2 and TRBJ2-3; TRBD2 matches at 13 bases. Germline V gene lookup returns CDR1 SNHLY and CDR2 FYNNEI. The CDR3 is 15 amino acids. Trimming removed 5 bases from V and 5 bases from J; junction bases left unmatched: 4. The CDR3 loop is CASSLLAGGRDTQYF. CDR3 DNA, as far as it was read: TGTGCCAGCAGTTTACTAGCGGGGGGGAGAGATACG.

A remark on this clone: The CDR3 extends 3 residues past the end of the read, so its final part is completed from the germline J gene. This rearrangement joins TRBV19 to TRBJ1-1, with TRBD1 as a possible D gene (6 bases). Trimming removed 6 bases at V and 1 base at J, with 15 bases between. The CDR3 consists of 15 residues. Germline CDR1 LNHDA, CDR2 SQIVND (reference sequence). This CDR3 is CASSLLGQRNTEAFF. The DNA read from the CDR3 is TGTGCCAGTAGCCTCCTTGGACAGCGGAACACTGAA. The complete variable domain, with remaining parts taken from reference TRBV19 and TRBJ1-1, reads DGGITQSPKYLFRKEGQNVTLSCEQNLNHDAMYWYRQDPGQGLRLIYYSQIVNDFQKGDIAEGYSVSREKKESFPLTVTSAQKNPTAFYLCASSLLGQRNTEAFFGQGTRLTVV.

The CDR3 DNA, read in part, is TGTGCCAGCAGGAGGCTAGCGGGCACAGATACG. Protein sequence: CASRRLAGTDT. The full CDR3 reads CASRRLAGTDTQYF. The genes are TRBV2 and TRBJ2-3, with 7 bases matching TRBD2. The CDR3 goes on 3 residues after the read ends, and that part is filled in from the germline J gene. Trimming cost V 6 bases and J 1 base; bases outside gene matches: 4. The germline V gene encodes CDR1 SNHLY and CDR2 FYNNEI. This CDR3 has 14 amino acids.

In regard to this clone: The read finishes 3 residues shy of the CDR3 end, and the germline J gene is used to complete it. The chain recombines TRBV19 with TRBJ2-4; no firm D call. Germline loops: CDR1 LNHDA, CDR2 SQIVND (reference sequence). The CDR3 loop spans 14 amino acids. The CDR3: CAHKHGDHNYGQYF. The sequenced CDR3 bases are TGTGCCCATAAACACGGAGACCACAACTATGGT.

As for this clone: The read ends 3 residues before the CDR3 terminus; that terminus is restored from the germline J gene. This sequence joins TRBV6-2 or TRBV6-3 and TRBJ2-7, with D unresolved. Trimming took 3 bases from V and 2 from J, leaving 5 bases between them. Germline CDR1 and CDR2: MNHEY and SVGEGT. The CDR3 length is 12 residues. CDR3 DNA, as far as it was read: TGTGCCAGCAGTTATCCTCCCTACGAG. Protein product: CASSYPPYE. The whole CDR3 region reads CASSYPPYEQYF.

Remarks on this clone: The DNA ends 3 residues before the CDR3 does, and the rest of the CDR3 is filled in from the germline J gene. The V and J genes are TRBV2 and TRBJ2-4; TRBD1 agrees at 11 bases. The CDR3 runs 15 residues. The V segment lost 6 bases and the J segment 7 bases; nucleotides outside the gene matches: 8. In germline, CDR1 is SNHLY, CDR2 FYNNEI. The covered CDR3 bases are TGTGCCAGCAGGGGGGACAGGGGGGGGGATAACATT. Amino acids: CASRGDRGGDNI. In full, the CDR3 is CASRGDRGGDNIQYF. The full variable domain, in which reference TRBV2 and TRBJ2-4 provide the parts outside the CDR3, is EPEVTQTPSHQVTQMGQEVILRCVPISNHLYFYWYRQILGQKVEFLVSFYNNEISEKSEIFDDQFSVERPDGSNFTLKIRSTKLEDSAMYFCASRGDRGGDNIQYFGAGTRLSVL.

Notes on this clone: Read sequence stops 3 residues before the CDR3 end, and the germline J gene provides the missing end. The chain has TRBV5-1 and TRBJ2-1; 12 bases agree with TRBD2. Germline CDR1 is SGHRS and CDR2 is YFSETQ. J gave up 8 bases and V 4 bases, and 13 bases lay outside the gene matches. The CDR3 extends over 17 amino acids. The sequenced part of the CDR3 DNA is TGCGCCAGCAGCGCCCCCGGGACTAGCGGGTTGGGGGATGAG. Amino acid sequence: CASSAPGTSGLGDE. The entire CDR3 protein reads CASSAPGTSGLGDEQFF. The variable domain in full, with the rest retrieved from reference TRBV5-1 and TRBJ2-1, is KAGVTQTPRYLIKTRGQQVTLSCSPISGHRSVSWYQQTPGQGLQFLFEYFSETQRNKGNFPGRFSGRQFSNSRSEMNVSTLELGDSALYLCASSAPGTSGLGDEQFFGPGTRLTVL.

A remark on this clone: The read terminates 3 residues ahead of where the CDR3 ends, so the germline J gene completes it. The chain joins TRBV5-5 to TRBJ2-7, with 8 positions matching TRBD1. J was trimmed by 3 bases and V by 4 bases; bases with no gene match: 9. The CDR3 contains 15 residues. Germline loops: CDR1 SGHKS, CDR2 YYEKEE (reference sequence). The DNA read from the CDR3 is TGTGCCAGCAGCAAAGCAAACACAGGGGGCTACGAG. Residues: CASSKANTGGYE. The entire CDR3 protein reads CASSKANTGGYEQYF.

A note on this clone: The observed sequence ends 3 residues before the CDR3 terminus, with the missing tail filled in from the germline J gene. The chain links TRBV12-3 or TRBV12-4 to TRBJ2-7, with TRBD1 identical over 7 bases. The CDR3 has 15 residues. With V trimmed by 5 bases and J by 2 bases, 9 bases remained unmatched. The CDR3 here is CASSTVGTAPYEQYF. The DNA read from the CDR3 is TGTGCCAGCAGTACAGTAGGGACAGCCCCCTACGAG.

Of note for this clone: The read comes to an end 3 residues before the CDR3 does, leaving the germline J gene to fill in the end. The chain carries TRBV12-3 or TRBV12-4 and TRBJ2-1, with no clear D. The germline V and J ends were trimmed by 1 base and 6 bases, with 10 bases remaining between them. CDR3 size: 14 residues. The covered CDR3 bases are TGTGCCAGCAGTTTAGGCGGCTCTCCCAATGAG. Protein sequence: CASSLGGSPNE. The whole CDR3 sequence reads CASSLGGSPNEQFF.

As regards this clone: The read halts 3 residues ahead of the CDR3 end, with the missing end drawn from the germline J gene. The V call is TRBV5-1, the J call TRBJ2-5; 11 bases fit TRBD1. The CDR3 is 15 residues long. The junction had 7 bases not matched to a gene; V was cut back by 4 bases and J by 5 bases. Per germline, CDR1 SGHRS and CDR2 YFSETQ. Here the CDR3 reads CASSPWTGGQETQYF. The sequenced part of the CDR3 DNA is TGCGCCAGCAGCCCGTGGACAGGGGGCCAGGAGACC.

Details on this clone: The read halts 3 residues ahead of the CDR3 end, with the missing end drawn from the germline J gene. This chain joins TRBV12-3 or TRBV12-4 and TRBJ2-7; 7 nucleotides align to TRBD1. The CDR3 totals 15 residues. Trimming at V came to 4 bases and at J to 3 bases, leaving 9 bases not matched to a gene. CDR3 region: CASSSDRHQNYEQYF. The covered CDR3 bases are TGTGCCAGCAGTTCGGACAGGCATCAAAACTACGAG.

This CDR3 reads CASSLGQEHQPQHF. The CDR3 DNA, read in part, is TGTGCCAGCAGCCTGGGACAAGAACATCAGCCC. The chain has TRBV7-8 and TRBJ1-5, with D tentatively TRBD1 (6 bases). Read data end 3 residues before the CDR3 end; the end is taken from the germline J gene. Germline loops: CDR1 SGHVS, CDR2 FQNEAQ. Trimming pared 5 bases from V and 5 bases from J, leaving 13 bases between. The CDR3 is 14 amino acids.

Remarks on this clone: With the read ending 3 residues before the CDR3 end, the germline J gene is used to fill in that end. This rearrangement joins TRBV2 to TRBJ1-5; D is possibly TRBD1 (6 bases). The V and J ends lost 6 bases and 3 bases respectively, with 9 bases between them. Germline assignment: CDR1 SNHLY and CDR2 FYNNEI. The CDR3 runs to 13 residues. CDR3 bases read: TGTGCCAGCAGCCGGGACAACAATCAGCCC. It codes for CASSRDNNQP. The full CDR3 protein reads CASSRDNNQPQHF.

A remark on this clone: Sequencing ends 3 residues short of the CDR3 end; the germline J gene provides the rest. V is TRBV19 and J is TRBJ1-3; 7 positions agree with TRBD1. The CDR3 sequence is 14 residues long. The germline CDR1 and CDR2 sequences are LNHDA and SQIVND (reference sequence). The J segment lost 4 bases and the V segment lost 5 bases, leaving 5 bases of the junction unmatched. The CDR3 spells CASSQMGQGNTIYF. Partial CDR3 DNA: TGTGCCAGTAGTCAAATGGGACAGGGAAACACC.

Notes on this clone: The missing CDR3 end, 3 residues past where the read stops, is filled in from the germline J gene. This chain joins TRBV7-2 and TRBJ2-1, with 8 nucleotides matching TRBD2. V shed 7 bases and J 6 bases; nucleotides not matched to a gene: 8. Germline V gene data show CDR1 as SGHTA and CDR2 as FQGNSA. The CDR3 spans 14 residues. CDR3: CASNLAGEGNEQFF. Incomplete CDR3 DNA: TGTGCCAGCAACCTAGCGGGTGAGGGCAATGAG.

A word on this clone: Read sequence stops 3 residues before the CDR3 end, and the germline J gene provides the missing end. The chain employs TRBV20-1 and TRBJ1-5, with 9 bases matching TRBD1. The CDR3 extends over 16 amino acids. The germline CDR1 and CDR2 sequences are DFQATT and SNEGSKA (reference sequence). The J segment lost 2 bases and the V segment lost 0 bases, leaving 5 bases of the junction unmatched. Partial CDR3 DNA: TGCAGTGCTAGAGAAGGACAGGGGATAGGCAATCAGCCC. Protein: CSAREGQGIGNQP. The entire CDR3 is CSAREGQGIGNQPQHF.

Incomplete CDR3 DNA: TGTGCCAGTAGCCCCGCCTGGGGGGGCGCGCCTGAA. Encoded protein: CASSPAWGGAPE. The complete CDR3 sequence is CASSPAWGGAPEAFF. This rearrangement joins TRBV19 to TRBJ1-1, with D maybe TRBD1 (6 bases). The read comes to an end 3 residues before the CDR3 does, leaving the germline J gene to fill in the end. This CDR3 region has 15 residues. Deletions cut 6 bases from V and 6 bases from J, with 20 bases between. Germline loops: CDR1 LNHDA, CDR2 SQIVND (reference sequence).

Comments on this clone: The read ends 3 residues before the CDR3 terminus; that terminus is restored from the germline J gene. The chain recombines TRBV14 with TRBJ1-3; possibly TRBD1 for D (5 bases). The germline V and J ends were trimmed by 4 bases and 0 bases, with 13 bases remaining between them. This CDR3 is built from 16 residues. Germline V gene data show CDR1 as SGHDN and CDR2 as FVKESK. CDR3 DNA, as far as it was read: TGTGCCAGCAGCCCTCGACAGTCTGGCTCTGGAAACACC. Amino acids: CASSPRQSGSGNT. The CDR3 reads in full as CASSPRQSGSGNTIYF.

Turning to this clone: The CDR3 end is not reached by the read, which stops 3 residues before it; the germline J gene fills it in. The chain links TRBV6-4 to TRBJ2-2, with 12 bases that match TRBD2. Germline-derived CDR1 and CDR2 are MRHNA and SNTAGT. CDR3 length: 15 amino acids. With V trimmed by 3 bases and J by 4 bases, 0 bases remained unmatched. The CDR3 is CASSETSGSTGELFF. CDR3 DNA, as far as it was read: TGTGCCAGCAGTGAGACTAGCGGGAGCACCGGGGAG.

With respect to this clone: The read falls 3 residues short of the CDR3 end, and the missing part is taken from the germline J gene. V and J are TRBV7-3 and TRBJ1-1; D perhaps matches TRBD1 (5 bases). The CDR3 has 15 residues. CDR1 SGHTA and CDR2 FQGTGA come from the germline V gene. Deletions cut 5 bases from V and 4 bases from J, with 17 bases between. CDR3 DNA (partial): TGTGCCAGCAGCCTTCTGGGGGGGGAGAGCACTGAA. Encoded protein: CASSLLGGESTE. The whole CDR3 region reads CASSLLGGESTEAFF.